This TCR beta chain was found in a study of blood T cell repertoires in COVID-19. Overall study context: COVID-19 samples, acute and convalescent, were from the United States, Italy and Spain. T cells, B-cell-depleted T cells, or PBMCs provided the cDNA or gDNA that served as material.

As handled by the study authors: Estimated nucleated cell counts came from reference gene primer amplification. Sequencing used immunoSEQ multiplex PCR; TCRdb keeps in-frame clones, though not all of them. D and trimming come from the DNA, and the V and J calls and clone size come from that table. This table holds approximately 250,000 clones, roughly 83% found once. Trimming removed 4 bases from V and 5 bases from J, with 21 bases in between. The CDR3 spans 16 residues. CDR1 SGHRS and CDR2 YFSETQ come from the germline V gene. The sequenced sample consisted of peripheral blood. This chain connects TRBV5-1 to TRBJ1-1; D gene ambiguous. This receptor was identified in a man in his 60s who had recovered from COVID-19. This CDR3 reads CASSRGGLEGRTEAFF. The CDR3 DNA reads TGCGCCAGCAGCCGGGGTGGTTTGGAGGGAAGAACTGAAGCTTTCTTT. Based on the CDR3 plus reference TRBV5-1 and TRBJ1-1, the full variable domain is KAGVTQTPRYLIKTRGQQVTLSCSPISGHRSVSWYQQTPGQGLQFLFEYFSETQRNKGNFPGRFSGRQFSNSRSEMNVSTLELGDSALYLCASSRGGLEGRTEAFFGQGTRLTVV.